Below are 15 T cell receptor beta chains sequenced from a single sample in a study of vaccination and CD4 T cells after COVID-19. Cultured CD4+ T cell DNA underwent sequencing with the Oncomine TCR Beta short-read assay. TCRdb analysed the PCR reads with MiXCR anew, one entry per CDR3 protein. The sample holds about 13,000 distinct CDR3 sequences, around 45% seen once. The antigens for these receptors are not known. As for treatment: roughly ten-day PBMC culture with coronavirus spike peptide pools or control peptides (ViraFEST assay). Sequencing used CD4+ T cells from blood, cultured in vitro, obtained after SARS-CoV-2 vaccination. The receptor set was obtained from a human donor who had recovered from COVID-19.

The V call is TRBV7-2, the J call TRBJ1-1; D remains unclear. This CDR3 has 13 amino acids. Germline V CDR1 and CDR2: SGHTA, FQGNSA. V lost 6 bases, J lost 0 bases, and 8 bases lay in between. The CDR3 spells CASRGLMNTEAFF. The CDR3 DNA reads TGTGCCAGCAGGGGCTTGATGAACACTGAAGCTTTCTTT.

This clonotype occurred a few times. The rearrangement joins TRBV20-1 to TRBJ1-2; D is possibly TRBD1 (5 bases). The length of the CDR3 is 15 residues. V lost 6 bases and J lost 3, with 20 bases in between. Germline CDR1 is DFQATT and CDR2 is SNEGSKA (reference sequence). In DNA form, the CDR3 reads TGCAGTGCAATCAGCTCGTGGGGGGACGACTATGGCTACACCTTC. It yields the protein CSAISSWGDDYGYTF.

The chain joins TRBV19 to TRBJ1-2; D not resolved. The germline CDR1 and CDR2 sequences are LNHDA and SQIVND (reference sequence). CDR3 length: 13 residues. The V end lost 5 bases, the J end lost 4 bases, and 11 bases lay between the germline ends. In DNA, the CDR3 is TGTGCCAGTAGTCAGGCCGGCGGCTATGGCTACACCTTC. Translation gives CASSQAGGYGYTF. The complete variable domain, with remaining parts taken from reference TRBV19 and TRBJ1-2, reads DGGITQSPKYLFRKEGQNVTLSCEQNLNHDAMYWYRQDPGQGLRLIYYSQIVNDFQKGDIAEGYSVSREKKESFPLTVTSAQKNPTAFYLCASSQAGGYGYTFGSGTRLTVV.

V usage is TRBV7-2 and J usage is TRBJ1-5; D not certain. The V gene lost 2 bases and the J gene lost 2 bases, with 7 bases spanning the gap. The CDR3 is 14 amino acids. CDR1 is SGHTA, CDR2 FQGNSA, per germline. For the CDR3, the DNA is TGTGCCAGCAGCTTAAGGAGGGGCAATCAGCCCCAGCATTTT. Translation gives CASSLRRGNQPQHF. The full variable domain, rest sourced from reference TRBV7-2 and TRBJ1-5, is GAGVSQSPSNKVTEKGKDVELRCDPISGHTALYWYRQSLGQGLEFLIYFQGNSAPDKSGLPSDRFSAERTGGSVSTLTIQRTQQEDSAVYLCASSLRRGNQPQHFGDGTRLSIL.

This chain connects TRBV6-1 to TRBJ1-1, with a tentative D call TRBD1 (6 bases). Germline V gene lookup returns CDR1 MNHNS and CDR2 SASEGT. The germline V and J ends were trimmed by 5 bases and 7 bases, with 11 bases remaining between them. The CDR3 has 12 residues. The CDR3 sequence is CASSMMTGEAFF. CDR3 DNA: TGTGCCAGCAGTATGATGACAGGTGAAGCTTTCTTT.

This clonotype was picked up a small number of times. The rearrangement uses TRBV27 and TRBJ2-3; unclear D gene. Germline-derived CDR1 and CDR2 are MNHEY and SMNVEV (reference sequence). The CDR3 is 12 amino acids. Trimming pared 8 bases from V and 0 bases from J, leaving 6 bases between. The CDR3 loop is CASRGSTDTQYF. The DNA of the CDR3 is TGTGCCAGCCGCGGTAGCACAGATACGCAGTATTTT.

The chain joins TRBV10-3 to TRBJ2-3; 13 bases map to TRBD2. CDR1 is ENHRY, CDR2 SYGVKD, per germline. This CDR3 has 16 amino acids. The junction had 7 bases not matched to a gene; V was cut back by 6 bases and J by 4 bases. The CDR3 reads CAISSKTSGGADTQYF. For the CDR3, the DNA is TGTGCCATCAGCTCAAAAACTAGCGGGGGGGCAGATACGCAGTATTTT.

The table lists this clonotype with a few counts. The CDR3 is CASSIDRSSYEQYF. CDR3 in DNA: TGTGCCAGTAGTATTGACAGGAGCTCCTACGAGCAGTACTTC. The chain joins TRBV19 to TRBJ2-7, with a weak D call TRBD1 (6 bases). Germline values: CDR1 LNHDA, CDR2 SQIVND (reference sequence). The CDR3 length is 14 residues. The germline V and J ends were trimmed by 3 bases and 0 bases, with 9 bases remaining between them.

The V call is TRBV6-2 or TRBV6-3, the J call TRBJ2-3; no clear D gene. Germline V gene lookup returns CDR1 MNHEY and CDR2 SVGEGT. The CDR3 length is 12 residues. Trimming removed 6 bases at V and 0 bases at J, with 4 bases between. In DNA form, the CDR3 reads TGTGCCAGCAGCCTTAGCACAGATACGCAGTATTTT. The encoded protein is CASSLSTDTQYF.

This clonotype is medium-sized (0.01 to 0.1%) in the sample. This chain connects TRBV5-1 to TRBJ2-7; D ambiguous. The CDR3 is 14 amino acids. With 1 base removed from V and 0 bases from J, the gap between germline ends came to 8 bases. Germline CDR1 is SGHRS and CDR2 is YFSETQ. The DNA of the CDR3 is TGCGCCAGCAGCTTGACTGCTCTCTCCTACGAGCAGTACTTC. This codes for CASSLTALSYEQYF.

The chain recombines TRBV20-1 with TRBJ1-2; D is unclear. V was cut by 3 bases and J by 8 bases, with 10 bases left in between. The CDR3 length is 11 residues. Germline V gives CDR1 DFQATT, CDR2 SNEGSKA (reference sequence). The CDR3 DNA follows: TGCAGTGCTAGTCCCGCAGACGGCTACACCTTC. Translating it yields CSASPADGYTF.

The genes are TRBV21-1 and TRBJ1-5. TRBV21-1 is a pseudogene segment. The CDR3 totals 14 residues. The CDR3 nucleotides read TGTGCCAGCACTCCCACGTGCGGCAATCAGCCCCAGCATTTT. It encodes CASTPTCGNQPQHF.

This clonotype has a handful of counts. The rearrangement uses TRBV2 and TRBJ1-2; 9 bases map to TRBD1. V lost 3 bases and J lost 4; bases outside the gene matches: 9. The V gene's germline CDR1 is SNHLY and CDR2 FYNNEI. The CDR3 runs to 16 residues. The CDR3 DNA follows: TGTGCCAGCAGTGAGAATAGGGGACAGGGTGGCTATGGCTACACCTTC. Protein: CASSENRGQGGYGYTF. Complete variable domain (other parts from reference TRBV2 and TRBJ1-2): EPEVTQTPSHQVTQMGQEVILRCVPISNHLYFYWYRQILGQKVEFLVSFYNNEISEKSEIFDDQFSVERPDGSNFTLKIRSTKLEDSAMYFCASSENRGQGGYGYTFGSGTRLTVV.

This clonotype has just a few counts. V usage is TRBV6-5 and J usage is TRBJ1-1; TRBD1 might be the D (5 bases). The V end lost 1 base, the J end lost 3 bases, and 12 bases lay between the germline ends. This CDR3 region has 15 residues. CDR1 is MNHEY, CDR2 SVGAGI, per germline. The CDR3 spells CASSYFPRGDTEAFF. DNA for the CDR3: TGTGCCAGCAGTTACTTTCCGCGGGGGGACACTGAAGCTTTCTTT.

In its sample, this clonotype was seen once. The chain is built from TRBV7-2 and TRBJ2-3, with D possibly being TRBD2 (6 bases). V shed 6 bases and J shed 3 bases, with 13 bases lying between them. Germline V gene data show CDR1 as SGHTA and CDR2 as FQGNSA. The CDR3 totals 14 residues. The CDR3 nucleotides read TGTGCCAGCAGGGAAGCGGGCCTAACAGATACGCAGTATTTT. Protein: CASREAGLTDTQYF.